The entry that follows covers one T cell receptor (beta chain) sequence. Antigen: not known. The assay was immunoSEQ multiplex PCR, and TCRdb's table has in-frame clones only and misses some. The sample has about 110,000 clones, approximately 89% seen once. This specimen belongs to a study of T cell responses to AZD1222 COVID-19 vaccine. CDR3 length equals 11 residues. The germline CDR1 and CDR2 sequences are DFQATT and SNEGSKA (reference sequence). The V gene lost 0 bases and the J gene lost 6 bases, with 6 bases spanning the gap. General observations from the study: Possibly, clonal diversity was underestimated; donors were largely white British and included more females. Close to half of all spike-specific TCRs reportedly target regions of the variants that are unmutated.

This chain links TRBV20-1 with TRBJ2-7; D call uncertain. The receptor was isolated from an adult in good health. Specimen: peripheral blood, collected on day 0 of MenACWY control vaccination. Written as DNA, the CDR3 is TGCAGTGCTAGAGATTGGGGCGAGCAGTACTTC. Its translation: CSARDWGEQYF.